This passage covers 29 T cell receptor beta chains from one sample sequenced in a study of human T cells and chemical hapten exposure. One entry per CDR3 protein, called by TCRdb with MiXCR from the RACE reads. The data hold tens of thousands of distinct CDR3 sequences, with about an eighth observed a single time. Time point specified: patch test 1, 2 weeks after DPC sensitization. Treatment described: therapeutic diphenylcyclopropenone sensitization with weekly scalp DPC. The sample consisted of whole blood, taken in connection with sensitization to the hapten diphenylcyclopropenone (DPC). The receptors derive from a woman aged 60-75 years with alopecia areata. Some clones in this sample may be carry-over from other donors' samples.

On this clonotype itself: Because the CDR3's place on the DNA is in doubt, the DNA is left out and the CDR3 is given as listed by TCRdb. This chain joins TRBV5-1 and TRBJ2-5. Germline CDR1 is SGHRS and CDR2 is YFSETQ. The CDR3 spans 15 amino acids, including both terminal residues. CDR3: CASSLSAGFLETQYF.

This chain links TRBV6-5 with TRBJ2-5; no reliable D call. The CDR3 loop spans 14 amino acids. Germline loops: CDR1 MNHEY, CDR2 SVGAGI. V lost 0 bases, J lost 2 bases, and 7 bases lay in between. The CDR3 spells CASSYSHGQETQYF. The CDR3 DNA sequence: TGTGCCAGCAGTTACTCGCACGGGCAAGAGACCCAGTACTTC.

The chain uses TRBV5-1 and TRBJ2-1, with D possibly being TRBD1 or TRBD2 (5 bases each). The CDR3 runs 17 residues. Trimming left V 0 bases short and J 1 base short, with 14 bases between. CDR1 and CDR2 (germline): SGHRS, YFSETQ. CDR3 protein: CASSLGIGTHSYNEQFF. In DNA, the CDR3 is TGCGCCAGCAGCTTGGGCATCGGGACGCATTCCTACAATGAGCAGTTCTTC.

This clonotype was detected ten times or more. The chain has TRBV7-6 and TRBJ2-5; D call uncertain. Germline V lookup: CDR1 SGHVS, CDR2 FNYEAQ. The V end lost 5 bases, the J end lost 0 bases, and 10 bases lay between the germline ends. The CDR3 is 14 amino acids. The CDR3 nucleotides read TGTGCCAGCAGCACAAGGTTTAACCAAGAGACCCAGTACTTC. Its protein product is CASSTRFNQETQYF.

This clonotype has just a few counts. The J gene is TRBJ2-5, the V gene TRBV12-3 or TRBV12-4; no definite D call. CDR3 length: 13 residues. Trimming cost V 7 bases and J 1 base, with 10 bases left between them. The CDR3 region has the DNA TGTGCCAGCACCACGTGGGGCCAAGAGACCCAGTACTTC. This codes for CASTTWGQETQYF.

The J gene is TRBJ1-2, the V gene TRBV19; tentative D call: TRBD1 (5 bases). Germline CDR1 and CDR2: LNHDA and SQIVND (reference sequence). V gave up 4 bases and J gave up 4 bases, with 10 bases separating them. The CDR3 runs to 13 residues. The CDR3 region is CASSSARVYGYTF. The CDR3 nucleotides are TGTGCCAGTAGTAGCGCCAGGGTCTATGGCTACACCTTC.

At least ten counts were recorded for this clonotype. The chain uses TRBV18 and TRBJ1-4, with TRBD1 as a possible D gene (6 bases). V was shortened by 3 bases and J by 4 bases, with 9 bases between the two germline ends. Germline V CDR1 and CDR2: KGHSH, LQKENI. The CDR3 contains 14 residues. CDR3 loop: CASSPGTHNEKLFF. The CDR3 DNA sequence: TGTGCCAGCTCACCCGGGACACATAATGAAAAACTGTTTTTT.

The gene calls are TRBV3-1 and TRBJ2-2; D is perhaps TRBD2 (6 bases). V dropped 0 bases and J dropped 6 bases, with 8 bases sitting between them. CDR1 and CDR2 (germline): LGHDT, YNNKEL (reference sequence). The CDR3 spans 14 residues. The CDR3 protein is CASSQDSGAGELFF. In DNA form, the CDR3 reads TGTGCCAGCAGCCAAGATAGCGGCGCCGGGGAGCTGTTTTTT.

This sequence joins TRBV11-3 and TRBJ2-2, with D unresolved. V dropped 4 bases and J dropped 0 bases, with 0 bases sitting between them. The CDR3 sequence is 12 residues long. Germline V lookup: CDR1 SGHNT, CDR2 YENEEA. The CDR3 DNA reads TGTGCCAGCAGCTCGAACACCGGGGAGCTGTTTTTT. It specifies CASSSNTGELFF.

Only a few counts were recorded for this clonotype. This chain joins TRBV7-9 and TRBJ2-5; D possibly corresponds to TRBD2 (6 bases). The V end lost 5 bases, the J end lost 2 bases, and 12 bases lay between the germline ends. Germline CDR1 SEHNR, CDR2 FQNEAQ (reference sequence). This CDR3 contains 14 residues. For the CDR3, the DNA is TGTGCCAGCAGCCCAGACGGGGGTCAAGAGACCCAGTACTTC. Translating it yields CASSPDGGQETQYF.

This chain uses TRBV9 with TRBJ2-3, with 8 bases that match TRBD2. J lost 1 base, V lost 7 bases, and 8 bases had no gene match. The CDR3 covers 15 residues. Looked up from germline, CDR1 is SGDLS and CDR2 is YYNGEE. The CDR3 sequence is CASSSSGGRTDTQYF. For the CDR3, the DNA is TGTGCCAGCTCTTCGAGCGGGGGTCGCACAGATACGCAGTATTTT. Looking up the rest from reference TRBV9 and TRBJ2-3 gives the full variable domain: DSGVTQTPKHLITATGQRVTLRCSPRSGDLSVYWYQQSLDQGLQFLIQYYNGEERAKGNILERFSAQQFPDLHSELNLSSLELGDSALYFCASSSSGGRTDTQYFGPGTRLTVL.

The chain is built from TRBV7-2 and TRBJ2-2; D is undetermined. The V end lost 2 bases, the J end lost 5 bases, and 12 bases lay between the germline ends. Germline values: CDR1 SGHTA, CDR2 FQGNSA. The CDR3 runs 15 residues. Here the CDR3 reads CASSLIRASTGELFF. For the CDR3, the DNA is TGTGCCAGCAGCTTAATTCGTGCATCGACCGGGGAGCTGTTTTTT.

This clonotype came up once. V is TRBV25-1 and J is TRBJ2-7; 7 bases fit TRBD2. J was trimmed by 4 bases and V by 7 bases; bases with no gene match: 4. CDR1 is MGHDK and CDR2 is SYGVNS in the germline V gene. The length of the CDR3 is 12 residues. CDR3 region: CASIGRNYEQYF. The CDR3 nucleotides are TGTGCCAGCATCGGGAGGAATTACGAGCAGTACTTC.

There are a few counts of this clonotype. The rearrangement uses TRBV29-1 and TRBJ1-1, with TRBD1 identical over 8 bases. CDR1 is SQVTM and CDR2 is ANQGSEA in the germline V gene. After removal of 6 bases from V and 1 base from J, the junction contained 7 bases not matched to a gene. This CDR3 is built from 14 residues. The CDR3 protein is CSVETDRANTEAFF. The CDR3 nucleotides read TGCAGCGTAGAGACGGACAGGGCGAACACTGAAGCTTTCTTT.

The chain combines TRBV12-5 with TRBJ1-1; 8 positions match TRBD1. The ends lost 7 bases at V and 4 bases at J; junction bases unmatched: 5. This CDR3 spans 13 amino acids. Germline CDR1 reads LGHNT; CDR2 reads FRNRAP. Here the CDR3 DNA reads TGTGCTAGTGCCATAACAGGGGGCACTGAAGCTTTCTTT. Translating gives CASAITGGTEAFF.

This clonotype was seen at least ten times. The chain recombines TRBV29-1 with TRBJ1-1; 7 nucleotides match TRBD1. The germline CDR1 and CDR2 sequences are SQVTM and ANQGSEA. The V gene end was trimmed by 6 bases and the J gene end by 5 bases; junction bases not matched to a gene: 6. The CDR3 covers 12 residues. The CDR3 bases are TGCAGCGTCCGGACAGGCGGTACTGAAGCTTTCTTT. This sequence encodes CSVRTGGTEAFF.

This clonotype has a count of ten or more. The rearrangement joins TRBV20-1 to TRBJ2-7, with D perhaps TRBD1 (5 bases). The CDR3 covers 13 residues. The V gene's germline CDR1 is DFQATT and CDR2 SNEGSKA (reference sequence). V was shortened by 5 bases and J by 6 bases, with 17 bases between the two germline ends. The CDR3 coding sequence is TGCAGTGCTGGGGCCGGGTCCCCAAGCGAGCAGTACTTC. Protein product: CSAGAGSPSEQYF.

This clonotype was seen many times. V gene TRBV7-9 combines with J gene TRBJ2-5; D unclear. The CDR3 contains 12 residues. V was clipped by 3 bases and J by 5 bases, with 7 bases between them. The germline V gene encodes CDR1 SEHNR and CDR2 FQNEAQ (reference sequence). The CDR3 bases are TGTGCCAGCAGCTTGAGCAGCGAGACCCAGTACTTC. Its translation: CASSLSSETQYF.

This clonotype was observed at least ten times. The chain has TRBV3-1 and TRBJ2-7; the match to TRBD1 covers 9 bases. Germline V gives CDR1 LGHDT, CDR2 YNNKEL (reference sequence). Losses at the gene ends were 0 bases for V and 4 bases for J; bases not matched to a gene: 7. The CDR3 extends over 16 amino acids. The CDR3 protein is CASSQDLRQGVYEQYF. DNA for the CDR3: TGTGCCAGCAGCCAAGATCTGAGACAGGGGGTATACGAGCAGTACTTC.

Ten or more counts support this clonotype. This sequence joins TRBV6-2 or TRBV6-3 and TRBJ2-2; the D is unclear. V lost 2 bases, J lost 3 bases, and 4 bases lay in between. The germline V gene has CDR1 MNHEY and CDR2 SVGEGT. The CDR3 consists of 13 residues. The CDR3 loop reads CASSYHYTGELFF. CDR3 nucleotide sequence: TGTGCCAGCAGTTACCACTACACCGGGGAGCTGTTTTTT.

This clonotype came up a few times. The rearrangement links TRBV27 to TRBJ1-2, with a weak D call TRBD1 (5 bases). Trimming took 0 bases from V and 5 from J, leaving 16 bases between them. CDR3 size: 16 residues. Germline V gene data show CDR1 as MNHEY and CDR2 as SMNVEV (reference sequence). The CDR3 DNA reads TGTGCCAGCAGTTTATCGAAGAGGGGAAAGCGGTATGGCTACACCTTC. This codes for CASSLSKRGKRYGYTF.

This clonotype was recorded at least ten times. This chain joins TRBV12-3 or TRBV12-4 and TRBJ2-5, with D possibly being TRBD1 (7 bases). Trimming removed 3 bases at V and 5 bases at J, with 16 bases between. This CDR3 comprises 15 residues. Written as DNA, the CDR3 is TGTGCCAGCAGTTTTTGGCAGGGGGGATCGGAGACCCAGTACTTC. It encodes CASSFWQGGSETQYF.

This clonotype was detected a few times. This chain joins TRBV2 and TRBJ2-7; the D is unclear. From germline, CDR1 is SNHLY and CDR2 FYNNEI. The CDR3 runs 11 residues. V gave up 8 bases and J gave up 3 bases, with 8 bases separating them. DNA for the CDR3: TGTGCCAGCGCGTTGTTCTACGAGCAGTACTTC. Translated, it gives CASALFYEQYF.

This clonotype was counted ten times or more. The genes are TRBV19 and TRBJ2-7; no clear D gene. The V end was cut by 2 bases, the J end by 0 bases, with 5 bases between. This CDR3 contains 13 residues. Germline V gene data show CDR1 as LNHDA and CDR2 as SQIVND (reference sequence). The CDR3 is CASSISVSYEQYF. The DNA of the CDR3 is TGTGCCAGTAGTATAAGCGTCTCCTACGAGCAGTACTTC.

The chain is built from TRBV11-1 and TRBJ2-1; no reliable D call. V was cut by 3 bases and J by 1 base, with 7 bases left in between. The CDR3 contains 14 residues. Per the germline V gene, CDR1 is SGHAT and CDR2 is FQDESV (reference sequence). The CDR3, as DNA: TGTGCCAGCAGCTTCGAGGCGTCCTACAATGAGCAGTTCTTC. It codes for CASSFEASYNEQFF.

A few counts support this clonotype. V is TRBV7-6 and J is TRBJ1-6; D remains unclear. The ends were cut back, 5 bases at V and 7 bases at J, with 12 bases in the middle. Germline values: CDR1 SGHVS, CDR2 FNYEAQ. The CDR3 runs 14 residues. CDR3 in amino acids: CASSRTVGNSPLHF. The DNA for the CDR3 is TGTGCCAGCAGCAGGACGGTAGGGAATTCACCCCTCCACTTT.

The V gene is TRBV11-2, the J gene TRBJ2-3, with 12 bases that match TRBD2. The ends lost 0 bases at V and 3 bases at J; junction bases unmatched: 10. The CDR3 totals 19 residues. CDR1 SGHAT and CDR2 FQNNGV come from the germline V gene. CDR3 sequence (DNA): TGTGCCAGCAGCTTAGATAAATGGAAACTAGCGGGGGGAACAGATACGCAGTATTTT. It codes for CASSLDKWKLAGGTDTQYF.

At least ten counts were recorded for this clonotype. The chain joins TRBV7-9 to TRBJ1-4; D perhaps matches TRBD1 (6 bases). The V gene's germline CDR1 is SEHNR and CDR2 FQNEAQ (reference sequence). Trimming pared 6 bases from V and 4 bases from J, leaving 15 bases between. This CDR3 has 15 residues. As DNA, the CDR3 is TGTGCCAGCAGTGCCGACAGGCACCTTAATGAAAAACTGTTTTTT. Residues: CASSADRHLNEKLFF.

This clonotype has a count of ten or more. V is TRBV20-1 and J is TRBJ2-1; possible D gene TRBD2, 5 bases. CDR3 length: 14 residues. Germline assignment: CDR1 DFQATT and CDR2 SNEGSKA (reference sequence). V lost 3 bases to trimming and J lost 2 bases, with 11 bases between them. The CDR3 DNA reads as TGCAGTGCTAGGTTGAGCGGCACCTACAATGAGCAGTTCTTC. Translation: CSARLSGTYNEQFF.